Presented here are 25 T cell receptor beta chains from one specimen sequenced in a study of cytomegalovirus exposure and HLA in healthy donors. Primers included in the PCR were 60 Vbeta and 13 Jbeta primers. Assay used: immunoSEQ multiplex PCR; TCRdb lists only in-frame clones, some missing. There are about 140,000 clones in the sample; approximately 80% occur only once, and under 15% lies in the top ten. The sequenced sample consisted of PBMCs. Every receptor here comes from a woman aged 40 to 50 in good health and CMV-seronegative.

This rearrangement joins TRBV6-4 to TRBJ2-1; 12 bases map to TRBD1. This CDR3 spans 14 amino acids. Looked up from germline, CDR1 is MRHNA and CDR2 is SNTAGT. J lost 10 bases, V lost 6 bases, and 7 bases had no gene match. The CDR3 sequence: CASSPGQGAEEQFF. The CDR3 DNA is TGTGCCAGCAGCCCGGGACAGGGGGCTGAGGAGCAGTTCTTC.

A remark on this clone: This CDR3 is also generated by other DNA sequences in the sample. This chain connects TRBV7-9 to TRBJ2-2; D is possibly TRBD2 (5 bases). V lost 6 bases and J lost 2, with 13 bases in between. CDR1 is SEHNR and CDR2 is FQNEAQ in the germline V gene (reference sequence). This CDR3 is built from 15 residues. CDR3 DNA sequence: TGTGCCAGCAGTCCCTACGAGGGCAACACCGGGGAGCTGTTTTTT. Its protein product is CASSPYEGNTGELFF.

In DNA, the CDR3 is TGCGCCAGCAGCCTTTTCCTCACAGGGACCTACGAGCAGTACTTC. Translated, it gives CASSLFLTGTYEQYF. The chain employs TRBV4-1 and TRBJ2-5, with a weak D call TRBD1 (6 bases). The J call may be in error: the DNA end matches TRBJ2-7 better. The CDR3 contains 15 residues. Germline V lookup: CDR1 MGHRA, CDR2 YSYEKL.

CDR3 bases: TGTGCCAGCAGTGAAGGGCAGGGGGTTCCTACAGATACGCAGTATTTT. Residues: CASSEGQGVPTDTQYF. The chain joins TRBV6-1 to TRBJ2-3; 7 positions match TRBD1. V was clipped by 1 base and J by 3 bases; unmatched bases: 7. Per germline, CDR1 MNHNS and CDR2 SASEGT. The CDR3 is 16 amino acids.

The chain links TRBV18 to TRBJ1-1; D possibly corresponds to TRBD1 (5 bases). The CDR3 extends over 13 amino acids. V was clipped by 6 bases and J by 9 bases, with 17 bases between them. Germline lookup yields CDR1 KGHSH and CDR2 LQKENI. CDR3 sequence: CASSEDTITQAFF. CDR3 DNA: TGTGCCAGCTCCGAGGACACCATAACCCAAGCTTTCTTT.

The chain carries TRBV6-1 and TRBJ2-5; no firm D call. This CDR3 is built from 13 residues. Looked up from germline, CDR1 is MNHNS and CDR2 is SASEGT. V was pared by 4 bases and J by 0 bases, with 6 bases between. The CDR3 DNA reads TGTGCCAGCAGTGTTCGTTACCAAGAGACCCAGTACTTC. As protein: CASSVRYQETQYF.

This sequence joins TRBV27 and TRBJ2-2, with D unclear. The CDR3 has 12 residues. Between the trimmed V and J ends, which lost 5 bases and 5 bases, there was a span of 6 bases. The V gene's germline CDR1 is MNHEY and CDR2 SMNVEV (reference sequence). The CDR3 DNA follows: TGTGCCAGCAGTCCCCCGACCGGGGAGCTGTTTTTT. Its translation: CASSPPTGELFF.

The gene calls are TRBV19 and TRBJ1-5; D unclear. CDR1 and CDR2 from the germline V gene are LNHDA and SQIVND (reference sequence). The V gene lost 5 bases and the J gene lost 5 bases, with 13 bases spanning the gap. This CDR3 contains 14 residues. The CDR3 DNA is TGTGCCAGTAGTCTGGCGGAGGCCGATCAGCCCCAGCATTTT. This sequence encodes CASSLAEADQPQHF.

The chain recombines TRBV5-6 with TRBJ1-1, with a possible D match to TRBD1 (6 bases). The CDR3 has 14 residues. Germline loops: CDR1 SGHDT, CDR2 YYEEEE. The V gene lost 4 bases and the J gene lost 5 bases, with 15 bases spanning the gap. CDR3 region: CASSRGGGSTEAFF. The CDR3 region has the DNA TGTGCCAGCAGCCGGGGAGGGGGGAGTACTGAAGCTTTCTTT.

This chain links TRBV28 with TRBJ2-1; no definite D call. The CDR3 consists of 15 residues. Between the trimmed V and J ends, which lost 5 bases and 8 bases, there was a span of 19 bases. Looked up from germline, CDR1 is MDHEN and CDR2 is SYDVKM. The CDR3 DNA reads TGTGCCAGCAGTACTGCCCTCACCACCTTCTATGAGCAGTTCTTC. Protein sequence: CASSTALTTFYEQFF.

This clone was found a few times. The chain couples TRBV27 to TRBJ2-5; a possible D gene is TRBD1 (6 bases). The CDR3 length is 16 residues. Germline values: CDR1 MNHEY, CDR2 SMNVEV (reference sequence). V was pared by 4 bases and J by 1 base, with 16 bases between. CDR3 protein: CASSSLSRGLQETQYF. The CDR3 coding sequence is TGTGCCAGCAGTTCGCTCTCCAGGGGTCTCCAAGAGACCCAGTACTTC.

This chain uses TRBV7-8 with TRBJ2-7, with D possibly TRBD2 on 7 matching bases. This CDR3 has 16 amino acids. V was pared by 1 base and J by 0 bases, with 13 bases between. Germline V lookup: CDR1 SGHVS, CDR2 FQNEAQ. The chain's CDR3 is CASSLVGGGDSYEQYF. For the CDR3, the DNA is TGTGCCAGCAGCTTAGTTGGCGGGGGCGACTCCTACGAGCAGTACTTC.

This clone is a singleton in its sample. The rearrangement links TRBV10-3 to TRBJ1-6; tentatively, D is TRBD1 (5 bases). CDR3 length: 18 amino acids. V lost 6 bases and J 2 bases, leaving 20 bases between the germline ends. Per germline, CDR1 ENHRY and CDR2 SYGVKD. CDR3 residues: CAIRSPTPGGTYNSPLHF. The DNA for the CDR3 is TGTGCCATCAGATCACCAACCCCGGGGGGGACCTATAATTCACCCCTCCACTTT.

The chain joins TRBV7-6 to TRBJ2-2, with D possibly being TRBD2 (6 bases). CDR1 and CDR2 from the germline V gene are SGHVS and FNYEAQ. The V end was cut by 3 bases, the J end by 0 bases, with 8 bases between. This CDR3 spans 15 amino acids. CDR3 residues: CASSLAGTNTGELFF. The CDR3 DNA sequence: TGTGCCAGCAGCTTGGCGGGGACGAACACCGGGGAGCTGTTTTTT.

V gene TRBV9 combines with J gene TRBJ2-2, with 9 bases fitting TRBD2. This CDR3 contains 15 residues. J gave up 4 bases and V 0 bases, and 1 base lay outside the gene matches. Germline V gene data show CDR1 as SGDLS and CDR2 as YYNGEE. CDR3 protein: CASSVELAGTGELFF. The CDR3 region has the DNA TGTGCCAGCAGCGTAGAACTAGCGGGCACCGGGGAGCTGTTTTTT. Filled out from reference TRBV9 and TRBJ2-2, the complete variable domain reads DSGVTQTPKHLITATGQRVTLRCSPRSGDLSVYWYQQSLDQGLQFLIQYYNGEERAKGNILERFSAQQFPDLHSELNLSSLELGDSALYFCASSVELAGTGELFFGEGSRLTVL.

The chain recombines TRBV7-8 with TRBJ2-3; 10 nucleotides align to TRBD1. The V gene's germline CDR1 is SGHVS and CDR2 FQNEAQ. J gave up 3 bases and V 4 bases, and 4 bases lay outside the gene matches. The CDR3 has 15 amino acids. The CDR3 loop reads CASSSGQGVTDTQYF. CDR3 in DNA: TGTGCCAGCAGCTCTGGACAGGGGGTTACAGATACGCAGTATTTT. The full variable domain, completed using reference TRBV7-8 and TRBJ2-3, is GAGVSQSPRYKVAKRGQDVALRCDPISGHVSLFWYQQALGQGPEFLTYFQNEAQLDKSGLPSDRFFAERPEGSVSTLKIQRTQQEDSAVYLCASSSGQGVTDTQYFGPGTRLTVL.

This sequence joins TRBV9 and TRBJ2-5; 9 bases map to TRBD1. The CDR3 runs to 16 residues. Germline V gives CDR1 SGDLS, CDR2 YYNGEE. Trimming at V came to 7 bases and at J to 5 bases, leaving 15 bases not matched to a gene. DNA of the CDR3: TGTGCCAGCCAGCGACAGGGGGATATAGGGCAGGAGACCCAGTACTTC. It specifies CASQRQGDIGQETQYF.

V is TRBV28 and J is TRBJ1-2; tentatively, D is TRBD1 (5 bases). The CDR3 consists of 14 residues. Germline V lookup: CDR1 MDHEN, CDR2 SYDVKM. V was trimmed by 6 bases and J by 2 bases, leaving 13 bases between them. The CDR3 bases are TGTGCCAGCAGATCATCGGGGGAAAACTATGGCTACACCTTC. This codes for CASRSSGENYGYTF.

This CDR3 reads CASSVAGRGLGDTQYF. The CDR3 DNA sequence: TGTGCCAGCAGCGTAGCGGGCAGGGGGCTTGGAGATACGCAGTATTTT. The chain employs TRBV9 and TRBJ2-3; TRBD1 aligns across 8 bases. Germline V gene data show CDR1 as SGDLS and CDR2 as YYNGEE. The trim removed 0 bases at V and 5 bases at J, leaving 8 bases unmatched. This CDR3 has 16 residues.

The rearrangement links TRBV11-2 to TRBJ1-1, with 8 bases fitting TRBD1. Germline V gives CDR1 SGHAT, CDR2 FQNNGV. This CDR3 region has 16 residues. Trimming at V came to 1 base and at J to 1 base, leaving 5 bases not matched to a gene. The CDR3 DNA reads TGTGCCAGCAGCTTAGGACAGGGGTATTCGAACACTGAAGCTTTCTTT. This gives the protein CASSLGQGYSNTEAFF.

This chain uses TRBV7-9 with TRBJ1-2; D perhaps matches TRBD1 (6 bases). V was trimmed by 5 bases and J by 4 bases, leaving 11 bases between them. The CDR3 sequence is 13 residues long. Germline CDR1 reads SEHNR; CDR2 reads FQNEAQ (reference sequence). Written as DNA, the CDR3 is TGTGCCAGCAGCCCTGGACAGAGCTATGGCTACACCTTC. Residues: CASSPGQSYGYTF.

V usage is TRBV11-1 and J usage is TRBJ2-5; 9 nucleotides line up with TRBD2. After removal of 5 bases from V and 4 bases from J, the junction contained 11 bases not matched to a gene. Germline V gene data show CDR1 as SGHAT and CDR2 as FQDESV (reference sequence). The CDR3 is made up of 16 amino acids. CDR3 loop: CASSHPHQLAGETQYF. The CDR3 DNA reads as TGTGCCAGCAGCCACCCACACCAACTAGCGGGAGAGACCCAGTACTTC.

This clone turned up a few times. The chain uses TRBV29-1 and TRBJ2-5, with 8 bases lining up with TRBD2. Germline V gene data show CDR1 as SQVTM and CDR2 as ANQGSEA. The CDR3 length is 17 residues. V gave up 7 bases and J gave up 1 base; unmatched junction bases: 17. The CDR3 DNA sequence: TGCAGCGCATCCCGGGGCGCGGGGGGTAGGTCCCAAGAGACCCAGTACTTC. The encoded protein is CSASRGAGGRSQETQYF.

V gene TRBV10-3 combines with J gene TRBJ2-5, with 9 bases identical to TRBD1. Gene TRBJ2-7 matches the end of the DNA better, so the J call may be wrong. Germline CDR1 is ENHRY and CDR2 is SYGVKD. The CDR3 spans 14 residues. The CDR3 bases are TGTGCCATCGGGACCGGACAGGGGATTTCCGAGCAGTACTTC. Its protein product is CAIGTGQGISEQYF.

V usage is TRBV7-8 and J usage is TRBJ2-7; 9 bases agree with TRBD2. Germline CDR1 and CDR2: SGHVS and FQNEAQ. The CDR3 loop spans 14 amino acids. J was trimmed by 5 bases and V by 2 bases; bases with no gene match: 4. The CDR3 sequence: CASSLIAGGDEQYF. The CDR3, as DNA: TGTGCCAGCAGCTTAATCGCGGGAGGGGACGAGCAGTACTTC.